The T cell receptor beta chain under discussion was sequenced for a study of TIL therapy for anti-PD-1-resistant metastatic lung cancer. At the level of the study: Most patients had lung adenocarcinoma. Median tumor mutation burden was 1.5 mutations per megabase.

This was the immunoSEQ v3 assay. Clones were read by immunoSEQ multiplex PCR, and TCRdb kept only the in-frame ones, dropping some. The sample consists of about 50,000 clones, roughly 85% of them appearing once. Noted time point: pre-treatment sample, taken before nivolumab and TIL therapy. This receptor was taken from a woman aged 25-80 years with non-small cell lung cancer. The sequences come from blood, collected at baseline.

The CDR3 spells CASSPAGNTEAFF. The CDR3 DNA is TGTGCCAGCAGCCCCGCAGGGAACACTGAAGCTTTCTTT. The chain combines TRBV7-9 with TRBJ1-1, with D hard to call. CDR3 length equals 13 residues. Germline V CDR1 and CDR2: SEHNR, FQNEAQ (reference sequence). The V gene lost 5 bases and the J gene lost 1 base, with 8 bases spanning the gap.